This paragraph reports one TCR beta chain. These data come from a study of CD8+ T cells in alopecia areata. Alopecia areata patients provided lesional scalp punch biopsies and peripheral blood. The authors extracted RNA and reverse transcribed it into cDNA as the sequencing template. Profiling relied on immunoSEQ multiplex PCR, and the TCRdb table lists in-frame clones only, not all of them. The data hold 90,000 to 120,000 clones, with under 60% observed a single time. CDR1 and CDR2 (germline): LGHNA, YNFKEQ. The CDR3 covers 12 residues. V lost 0 bases and J lost 8, with 5 bases in between. The receptor's source is a human donor with alopecia areata. The genes are TRBV4-2 and TRBJ2-1; no definite D call. Sequencing was performed on NKG2D-low CD8+ T cells sorted from blood. This CDR3 is CASSQDPDEQFF. As DNA, the CDR3 is TGTGCCAGCAGCCAAGATCCCGATGAGCAGTTCTTC.